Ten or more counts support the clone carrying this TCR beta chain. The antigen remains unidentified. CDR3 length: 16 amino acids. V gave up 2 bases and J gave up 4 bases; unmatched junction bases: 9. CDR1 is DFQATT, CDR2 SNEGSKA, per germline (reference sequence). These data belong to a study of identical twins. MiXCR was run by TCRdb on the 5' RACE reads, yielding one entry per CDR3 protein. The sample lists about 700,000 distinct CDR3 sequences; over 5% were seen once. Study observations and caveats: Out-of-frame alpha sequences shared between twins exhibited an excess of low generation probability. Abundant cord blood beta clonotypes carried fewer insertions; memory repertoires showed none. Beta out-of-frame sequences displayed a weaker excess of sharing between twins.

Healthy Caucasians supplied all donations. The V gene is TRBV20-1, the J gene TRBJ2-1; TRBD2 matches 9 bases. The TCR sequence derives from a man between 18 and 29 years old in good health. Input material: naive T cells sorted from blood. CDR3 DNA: TGCAGTGCTAGATTCTTACTAGCGGGTTCTTACAATGAGCAGTTCTTC. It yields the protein CSARFLLAGSYNEQFF.